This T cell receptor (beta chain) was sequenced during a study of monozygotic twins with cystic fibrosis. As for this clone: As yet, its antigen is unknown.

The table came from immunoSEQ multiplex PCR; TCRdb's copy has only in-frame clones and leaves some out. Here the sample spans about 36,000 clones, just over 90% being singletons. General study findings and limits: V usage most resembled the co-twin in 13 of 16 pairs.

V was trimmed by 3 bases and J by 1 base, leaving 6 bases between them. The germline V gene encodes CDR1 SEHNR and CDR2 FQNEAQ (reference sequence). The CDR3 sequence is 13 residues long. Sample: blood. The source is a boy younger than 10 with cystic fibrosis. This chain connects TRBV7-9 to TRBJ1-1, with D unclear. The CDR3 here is CASSFDSNTEAFF. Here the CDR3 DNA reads TGTGCCAGCAGCTTCGATTCGAACACTGAAGCTTTCTTT.